These T cell receptor beta chains were read from a single sample in a study of beta chain features in type 1 diabetes. Profiled with immunoSEQ multiplex PCR; TCRdb holds only in-frame clones, not every one. The table has hundreds of thousands of clones, around 15% seen once. Sequencing was carried out using naive CD4+ T cells from blood. These receptors all come from a man younger than 35 with type 1 diabetes. The CDR3 runs from the conserved cysteine through the conserved F or W. D genes are given only for firm matches. Clone sizes are given selectively: once, few, many, or a class where the clone is expanded.

few	TRBJ1-3	-	TRBV25-1	TGTGCCAGCAGTGTAACAGGGCCTGGAAACACCATATATTTT	CASSVTGPGNTIYF
few	TRBJ1-2	-	TRBV4-1	TGCGCCAGCAGCCAAGTAGGGACAAAGGAGGGCTACACCTTC	CASSQVGTKEGYTF
-	TRBJ1-2	-	TRBV29-1	TGCAGCGTTGCAGGCAACTATGGCTACACCTTC	CSVAGNYGYTF
-	TRBJ2-3	TRBD2	TRBV4-3	TGCGCCAGCAGCCACCGGACCGGGGGGGCCCGAACAGATACGCAGTATTTT	CASSHRTGGARTDTQYF
-	TRBJ2-1	-	TRBV19	TGTGCCAGTAGTATAAGTCACAATGAGCAGTTCTTC	CASSISHNEQFF
few	TRBJ2-7	TRBD2	TRBV10-3	TGTGCCATCAGCCGGGAGGCAAGCTCCTACGAGCAGTACTTC	CAISREASSYEQYF
-	TRBJ1-5	-	TRBV6-6	TGTGCCAGCAGTTCCCCCCAGCATTTT	CASSSPQHF
-	TRBJ2-7	TRBD1	TRBV9	TGTGCCAGCAGCGGACCCACAGGGGGCTACGAGCAGTACTTC	CASSGPTGGYEQYF
-	TRBJ1-4	-	TRBV30	TGTGCCTGGAGTGCCTTCCCAACTAATGAAAAACTGTTTTTT	CAWSAFPTNEKLFF
-	TRBJ1-2	-	TRBV5-6	TGTGCCAGCAGCTTGGTTACAGGTTCCTATGGCTACACCTTC	CASSLVTGSYGYTF
-	TRBJ1-2	TRBD1	TRBV7-2	TGTGCCAGCAGCTCCACCCAGGGGGCGGGTGGCTACACCTTC	CASSSTQGAGGYTF
few	TRBJ2-7	-	TRBV10-1	TGCGCCAGCCGATCCTCCGGGGCGGGGGAGCAGTACTTC	CASRSSGAGEQYF
-	TRBJ2-7	TRBD2	TRBV29-1	TGCTCTGGCGGGGGAACCTACGAGCAGTACTTC	CSGGGTYEQYF
-	TRBJ2-1	-	TRBV20-1	TGCAGTGCTATCGAGGGGGTCGCGCAGTTCTTC	CSAIEGVAQFF
-	TRBJ2-1	-	TRBV29-1	TGCAGCGTTGAGCAGCGCTCCTACAATGAGCAGTTCTTC	CSVEQRSYNEQFF
few	TRBJ2-7	-	TRBV6-1	TGTGCCAGCAGTGAAGGTGGGACGATTTCCTACGAGCAGTACTTC	CASSEGGTISYEQYF
-	TRBJ2-3	-	TRBV29-1	TGCAGCGTTTCAGGCACAGATACGCAGTATTTT	CSVSGTDTQYF
few	TRBJ1-1	TRBD1	TRBV10-3	TGTGCCATCAGGATGGGGACAGGAGACACTGAAGCTTTCTTT	CAIRMGTGDTEAFF
-	TRBJ1-6	TRBD1	TRBV9	TGTGCCAGCAGCGTCCTAACAGGGGGAGGTTCACCCCTCCACTTT	CASSVLTGGGSPLHF
-	TRBJ1-4	-	TRBV5-4	TGTGCCAGCAGCCCAAGGGTTGGAACTAATGAAAAACTGTTTTTT	CASSPRVGTNEKLFF
-	TRBJ1-4	TRBD1	TRBV7-9	TGTGCCAGCAGCCCTTCTGCAGGGGGAGCCGTGCTGGGGAAAGAAAAACTGTTTTTT	CASSPSAGGAVLGKEKLFF
few	TRBJ2-1	TRBD2	TRBV19	TGTGCCAGTAAGCCCCTAGCGGGGACCCTCTACAATGAGCAGTTCTTC	CASKPLAGTLYNEQFF